The table lists the clone carrying this T cell receptor beta chain with a count of one. There are 13 residues in the CDR3. Looked up from germline, CDR1 is SQVTM and CDR2 is ANQGSEA. V lost 7 bases to trimming and J lost 0 bases; unmatched junction nucleotides: 5. This sample is part of a study of CD8 T cells in Susac syndrome. RNA amounts of about 0.45 to 1 ug underwent reverse transcription with random hexamers. In TCRdb, the immunoSEQ multiplex PCR reads were re-called with MiXCR into one record per CDR3 protein. The sample contains around 150,000 distinct CDR3 sequences, over 85% of which appear only once.

The rearrangement joins TRBV29-1 to TRBJ1-1; 7 bases fit TRBD1. Material: CD8+ T cells from PBMCs. This TCR came from a human donor in good health. The CDR3 sequence is CSGWDRLNTEAFF. The DNA for the CDR3 is TGCAGCGGCTGGGACAGATTGAACACTGAAGCTTTCTTT.